This T cell receptor beta chain is from a study of T cells in Graves' hyperthyroidism and ophthalmopathy. Study summary: Prior to any treatment, at the point of initial diagnosis, peripheral blood was collected. Study-wide findings and caveats: Ophthalmopathy was separated from stable hyperthyroidism by a 13 V-J model.

RNA transcripts were the template for amplifying TCR beta CDR3 regions. In the first-round RT-PCR of the TCR CDR3, the HTBI primer set was used. Via MiXCR, TCRdb re-called the multiplex PCR reads, giving one row per CDR3 protein. The data contain 600,000 or so distinct CDR3 sequences, about a sixth of them singletons. The V gene lost 4 bases and the J gene lost 10 bases, with 14 bases spanning the gap. CDR1 is LGHDT, CDR2 YNNKEL, per germline (reference sequence). This CDR3 has 14 amino acids. At least ten counts were recorded for this clonotype. What it binds is unknown. Orbital computed tomography, thyroid ultrasound, serum thyroxine and TRAb, and clinical symptoms together informed the diagnoses. Extraction of PBMCs used roughly 9.3 ml of fresh peripheral blood.

Input material: blood. The V gene is TRBV3-1, the J gene TRBJ1-6; D may be TRBD1 (6 bases). This sequence originates from a woman in her twenties or thirties with Graves' hyperthyroidism. CDR3: CASSPAGARSPLHF. For the CDR3, the DNA is TGTGCCAGCAGCCCCGCGGGGGCTCGCTCACCCCTCCACTTT.